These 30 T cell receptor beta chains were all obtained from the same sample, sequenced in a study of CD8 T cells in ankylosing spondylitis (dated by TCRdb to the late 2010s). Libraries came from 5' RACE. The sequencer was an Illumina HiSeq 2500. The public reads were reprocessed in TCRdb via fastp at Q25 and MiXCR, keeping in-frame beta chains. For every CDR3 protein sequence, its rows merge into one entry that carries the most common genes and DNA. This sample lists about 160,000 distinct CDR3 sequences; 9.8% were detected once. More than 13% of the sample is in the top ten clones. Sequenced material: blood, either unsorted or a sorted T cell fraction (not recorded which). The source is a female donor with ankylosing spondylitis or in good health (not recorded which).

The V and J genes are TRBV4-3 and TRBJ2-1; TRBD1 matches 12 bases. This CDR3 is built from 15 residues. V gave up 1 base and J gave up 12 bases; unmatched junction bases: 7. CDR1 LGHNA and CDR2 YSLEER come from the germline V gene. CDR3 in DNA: TGCGCCAGCAGCCAAGTCGGGACAGGGGGCGGATGGCAGTTCTTC. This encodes CASSQVGTGGGWQFF.

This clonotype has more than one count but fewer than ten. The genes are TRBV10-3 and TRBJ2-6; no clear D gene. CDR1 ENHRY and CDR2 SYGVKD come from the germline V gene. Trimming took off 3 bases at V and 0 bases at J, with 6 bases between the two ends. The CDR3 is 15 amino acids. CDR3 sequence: CAISDGDSGANVLTF. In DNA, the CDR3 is TGTGCCATCAGTGACGGAGACTCTGGGGCCAACGTCCTGACTTTC.

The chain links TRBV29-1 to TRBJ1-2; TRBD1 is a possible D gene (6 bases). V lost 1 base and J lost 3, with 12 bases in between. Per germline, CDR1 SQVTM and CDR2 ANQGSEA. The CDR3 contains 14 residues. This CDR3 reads CSVEAAGEDYGYTF. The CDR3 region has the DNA TGCAGCGTTGAAGCGGCAGGGGAAGACTATGGCTACACCTTC.

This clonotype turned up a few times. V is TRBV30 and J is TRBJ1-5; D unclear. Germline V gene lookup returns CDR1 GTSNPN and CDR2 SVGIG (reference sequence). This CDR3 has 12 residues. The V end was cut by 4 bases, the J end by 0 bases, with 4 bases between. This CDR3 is CAWICSNQPQHF. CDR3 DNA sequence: TGTGCCTGGATATGTAGCAATCAGCCCCAGCATTTT.

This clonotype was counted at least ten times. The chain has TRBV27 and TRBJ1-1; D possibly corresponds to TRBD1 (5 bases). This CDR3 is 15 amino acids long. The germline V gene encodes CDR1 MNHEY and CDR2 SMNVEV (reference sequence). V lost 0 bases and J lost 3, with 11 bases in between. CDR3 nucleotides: TGTGCCAGCAGTTTATCGTCTCTGGGGGACACTGAAGCTTTCTTT. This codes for CASSLSSLGDTEAFF.

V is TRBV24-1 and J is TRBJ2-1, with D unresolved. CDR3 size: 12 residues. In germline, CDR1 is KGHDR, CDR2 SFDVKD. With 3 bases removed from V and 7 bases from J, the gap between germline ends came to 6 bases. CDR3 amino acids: CATSDPQNEQFF. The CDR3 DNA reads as TGTGCCACCAGTGATCCTCAAAATGAGCAGTTCTTC.

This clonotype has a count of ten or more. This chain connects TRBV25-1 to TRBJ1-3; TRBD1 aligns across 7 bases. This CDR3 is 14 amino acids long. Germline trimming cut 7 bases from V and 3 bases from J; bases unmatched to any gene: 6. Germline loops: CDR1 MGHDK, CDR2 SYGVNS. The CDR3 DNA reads TGTGCCAGCACCGAGGACAGGCATGGAAACACCATATATTTT. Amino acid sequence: CASTEDRHGNTIYF.

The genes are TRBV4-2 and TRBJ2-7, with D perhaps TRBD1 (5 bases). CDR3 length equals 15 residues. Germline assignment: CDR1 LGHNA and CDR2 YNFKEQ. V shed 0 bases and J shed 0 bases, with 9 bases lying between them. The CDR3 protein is CASSQDRGLSYEQYF. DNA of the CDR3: TGTGCCAGCAGCCAAGATAGGGGCCTCTCCTACGAGCAGTACTTC.

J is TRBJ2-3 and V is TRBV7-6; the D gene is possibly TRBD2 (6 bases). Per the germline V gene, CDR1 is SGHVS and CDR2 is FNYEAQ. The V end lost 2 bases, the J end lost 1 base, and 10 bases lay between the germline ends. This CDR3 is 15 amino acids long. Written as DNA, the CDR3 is TGTGCCAGCAGCTTATCGCCGGGGGGCACAGATACGCAGTATTTT. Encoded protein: CASSLSPGGTDTQYF.

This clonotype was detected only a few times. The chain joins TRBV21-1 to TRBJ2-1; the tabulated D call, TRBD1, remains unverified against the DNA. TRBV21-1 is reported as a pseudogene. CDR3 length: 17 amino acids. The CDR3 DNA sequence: TGTGCCAGCAACCCGGGGGAATCTAACCGCTCGTACAATGAGCAGTTCTTC. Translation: CASNPGESNRSYNEQFF.

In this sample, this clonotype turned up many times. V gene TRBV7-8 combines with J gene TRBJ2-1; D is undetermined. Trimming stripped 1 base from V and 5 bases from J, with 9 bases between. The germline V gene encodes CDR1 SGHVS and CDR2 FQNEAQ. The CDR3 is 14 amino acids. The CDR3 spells CASSLDWRNNEQFF. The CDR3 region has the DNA TGTGCCAGCAGCTTAGACTGGCGGAACAATGAGCAGTTCTTC.

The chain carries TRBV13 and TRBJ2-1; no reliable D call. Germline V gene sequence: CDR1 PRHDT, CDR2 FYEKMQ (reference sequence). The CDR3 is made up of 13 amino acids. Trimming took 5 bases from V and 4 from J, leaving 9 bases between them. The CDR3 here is CASSPRGYNEQFF. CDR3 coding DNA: TGTGCCAGCAGCCCCCGAGGATACAATGAGCAGTTCTTC.

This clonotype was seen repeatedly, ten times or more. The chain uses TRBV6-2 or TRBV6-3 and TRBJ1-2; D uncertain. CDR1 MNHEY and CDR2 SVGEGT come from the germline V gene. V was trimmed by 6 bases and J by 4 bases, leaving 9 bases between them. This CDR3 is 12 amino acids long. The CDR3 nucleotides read TGTGCCAGCAGCCCTGACACCTATGGCTACACCTTC. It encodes CASSPDTYGYTF.

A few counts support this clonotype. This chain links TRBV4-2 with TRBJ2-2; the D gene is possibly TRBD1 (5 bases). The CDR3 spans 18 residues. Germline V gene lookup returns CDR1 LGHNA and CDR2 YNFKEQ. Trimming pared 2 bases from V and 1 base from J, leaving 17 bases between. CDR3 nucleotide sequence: TGTGCCAGCAGCCAAAAATATCGACAGCTGGGGAACACCGGGGAGCTGTTTTTT. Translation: CASSQKYRQLGNTGELFF.

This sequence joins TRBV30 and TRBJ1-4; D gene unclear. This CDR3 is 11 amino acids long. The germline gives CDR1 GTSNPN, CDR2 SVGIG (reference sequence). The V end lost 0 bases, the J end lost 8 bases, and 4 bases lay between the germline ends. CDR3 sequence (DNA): TGTGCCTGGAGTGTTGGCGAAAAACTGTTTTTT. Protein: CAWSVGEKLFF.

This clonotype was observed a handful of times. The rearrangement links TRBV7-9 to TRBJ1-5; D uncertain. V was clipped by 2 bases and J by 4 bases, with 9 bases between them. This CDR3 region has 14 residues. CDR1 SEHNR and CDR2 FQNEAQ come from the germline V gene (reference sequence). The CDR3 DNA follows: TGTGCCAGCAGCTTATTGGGGAAAAATCAGCCCCAGCATTTT. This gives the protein CASSLLGKNQPQHF.

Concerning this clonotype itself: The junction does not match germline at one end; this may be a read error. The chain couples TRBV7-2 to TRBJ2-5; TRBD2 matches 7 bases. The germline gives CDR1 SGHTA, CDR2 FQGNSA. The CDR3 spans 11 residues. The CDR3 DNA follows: TGTGCCAGCAGCCGGGGGGACGGATTATTCTTC. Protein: CASSRGDGLFF.

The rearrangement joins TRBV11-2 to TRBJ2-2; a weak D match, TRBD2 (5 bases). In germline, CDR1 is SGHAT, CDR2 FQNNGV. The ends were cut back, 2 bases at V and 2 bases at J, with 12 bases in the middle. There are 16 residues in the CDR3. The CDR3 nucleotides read TGTGCCAGCAGCTTAAAAGAGCGGCGCAACACCGGGGAGCTGTTTTTT. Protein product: CASSLKERRNTGELFF. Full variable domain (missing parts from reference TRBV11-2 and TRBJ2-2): EAGVAQSPRYKIIEKRQSVAFWCNPISGHATLYWYQQILGQGPKLLIQFQNNGVVDDSQLPKDRFSAERLKGVDSTLKIQPAKLEDSAVYLCASSLKERRNTGELFFGEGSRLTVL.

CDR3: CASSFNSGPSYNEQFF. CDR3 nucleotide sequence: TGTGCCAGCAGCTTCAATAGCGGGCCCTCCTACAATGAGCAGTTCTTC. The J gene is TRBJ2-1, the V gene TRBV7-9, with 7 bases matching TRBD2. The CDR3 consists of 16 residues. Germline CDR1 and CDR2: SEHNR and FQNEAQ (reference sequence). V trimming: 3 bases; J trimming: 0 bases; junction bases outside the gene matches: 5. The full variable domain, completed using reference TRBV7-9 and TRBJ2-1, is DTGVSQNPRHKITKRGQNVTFRCDPISEHNRLYWYRQTLGQGPEFLTYFQNEAQLEKSRLLSDRFSAERPKGSFSTLEIQRTEQGDSAMYLCASSFNSGPSYNEQFFGPGTRLTVL.

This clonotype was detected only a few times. The CDR3 sequence: CSARALTSRYEQYF. CDR3 bases: TGCAGTGCTAGAGCTCTTACTAGCAGGTACGAGCAGTACTTC. This rearrangement joins TRBV20-1 to TRBJ2-7; D possibly corresponds to TRBD2 (6 bases). V dropped 1 base and J dropped 4 bases, with 14 bases sitting between them. The CDR3 consists of 14 residues. CDR1 is DFQATT and CDR2 is SNEGSKA in the germline V gene (reference sequence).

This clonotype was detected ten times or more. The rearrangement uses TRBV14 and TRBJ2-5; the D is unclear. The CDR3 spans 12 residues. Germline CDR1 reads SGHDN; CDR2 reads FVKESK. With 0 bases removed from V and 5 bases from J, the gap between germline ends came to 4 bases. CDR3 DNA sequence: TGTGCCAGCAGCCAAGAGTGGGAGACCCAGTACTTC. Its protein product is CASSQEWETQYF.

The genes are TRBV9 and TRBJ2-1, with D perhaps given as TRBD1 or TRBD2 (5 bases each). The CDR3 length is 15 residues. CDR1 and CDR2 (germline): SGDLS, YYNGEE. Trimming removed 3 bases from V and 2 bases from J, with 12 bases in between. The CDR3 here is CASSASGRPYNEQFF. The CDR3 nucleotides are TGTGCCAGCAGCGCATCGGGGCGCCCCTACAATGAGCAGTTCTTC.

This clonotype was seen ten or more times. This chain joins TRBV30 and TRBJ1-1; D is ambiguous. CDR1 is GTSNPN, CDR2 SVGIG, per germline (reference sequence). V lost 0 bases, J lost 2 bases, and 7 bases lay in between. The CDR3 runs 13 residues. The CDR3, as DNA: TGTGCCTGGAGTGTACTCGGAAACACTGAAGCTTTCTTT. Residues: CAWSVLGNTEAFF.

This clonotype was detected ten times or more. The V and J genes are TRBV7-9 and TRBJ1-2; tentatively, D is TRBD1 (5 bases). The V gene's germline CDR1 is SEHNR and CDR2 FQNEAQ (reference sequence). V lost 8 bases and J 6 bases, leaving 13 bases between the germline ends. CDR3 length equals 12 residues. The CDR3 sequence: CASGGYSNGYTF. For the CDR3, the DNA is TGTGCCAGCGGGGGGTACAGCAATGGCTACACCTTC.

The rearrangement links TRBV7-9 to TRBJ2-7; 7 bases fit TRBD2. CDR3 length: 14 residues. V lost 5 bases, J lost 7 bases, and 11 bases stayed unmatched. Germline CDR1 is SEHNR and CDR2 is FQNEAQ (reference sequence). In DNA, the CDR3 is TGTGCCAGCAGCCCCCCAAGCGGGGCTCTGGAGCAGTACTTC. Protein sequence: CASSPPSGALEQYF.

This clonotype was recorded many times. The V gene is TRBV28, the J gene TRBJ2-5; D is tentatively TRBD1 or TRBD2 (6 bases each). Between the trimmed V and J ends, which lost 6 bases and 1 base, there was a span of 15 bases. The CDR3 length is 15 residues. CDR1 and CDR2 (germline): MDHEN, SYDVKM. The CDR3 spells CASRQEGELQETQYF. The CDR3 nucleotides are TGTGCCAGCAGGCAGGAGGGGGAACTCCAAGAGACCCAGTACTTC.

The CDR3 DNA reads as TGTGCCAGCAGCCCTTTGGGCCAGGTGGAAGTCGATGAGCAGTTCTTC. Protein: CASSPLGQVEVDEQFF. The gene calls are TRBV12-3 or TRBV12-4 and TRBJ2-1; D ambiguous. V was shortened by 6 bases and J by 8 bases, with 23 bases between the two germline ends. This CDR3 has 16 amino acids.

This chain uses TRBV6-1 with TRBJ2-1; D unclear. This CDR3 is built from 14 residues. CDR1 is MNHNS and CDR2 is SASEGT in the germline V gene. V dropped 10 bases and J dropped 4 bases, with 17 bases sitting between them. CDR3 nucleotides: TGTGCCACCCGAATGGTGGTCCCGTACAATGAGCAGTTCTTC. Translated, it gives CATRMVVPYNEQFF.

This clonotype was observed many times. The DNA for the CDR3 is TGTGCCAGCAGCCCGACAGGAGCTAGCAATCAGCCCCAGCATTTT. Translating it yields CASSPTGASNQPQHF. The chain recombines TRBV7-9 with TRBJ1-5; perhaps TRBD1 as D (6 bases). Germline loops: CDR1 SEHNR, CDR2 FQNEAQ (reference sequence). The length of the CDR3 is 15 residues. V lost 5 bases and J 0 bases, leaving 11 bases between the germline ends.

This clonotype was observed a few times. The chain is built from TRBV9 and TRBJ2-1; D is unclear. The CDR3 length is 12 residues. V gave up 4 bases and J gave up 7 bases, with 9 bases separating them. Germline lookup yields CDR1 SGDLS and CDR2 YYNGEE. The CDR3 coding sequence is TGTGCCAGCAGCCGTAATAAGAATGAGCAGTTCTTC. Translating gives CASSRNKNEQFF.